The 5 T cell receptor beta chains below all came from one sample that was sequenced in a study of cytomegalovirus exposure and HLA in healthy donors. With 60 Vbeta and 13 Jbeta primers, the PCR was carried out. The method was immunoSEQ multiplex PCR; TCRdb's version includes in-frame clones alone and lacks a portion of them. The sample records 100,000 to 150,000 clones, around 83% being singletons. The sample comprised PBMCs. The receptors were gathered from a man aged 50-59 years in good health and CMV-seronegative.

The gene calls are TRBV4-2 and TRBJ1-4; D remains unclear. The V end was cut by 2 bases, the J end by 7 bases, with 5 bases between. Germline assignment: CDR1 LGHNA and CDR2 YNFKEQ. The CDR3 is made up of 12 amino acids. This CDR3 is CASSQTVEKLFF. In DNA, the CDR3 is TGTGCCAGCAGCCAAACAGTTGAAAAACTGTTTTTT.

The gene calls are TRBV18 and TRBJ1-5, with D perhaps TRBD1 (5 bases). This CDR3 spans 16 amino acids. The V end was cut by 2 bases, the J end by 7 bases, with 18 bases between. Germline-derived CDR1 and CDR2 are KGHSH and LQKENI. CDR3 loop: CASSPRVLGPGQPQHF. As DNA, the CDR3 is TGTGCCAGCTCACCAAGGGTATTAGGGCCAGGGCAGCCCCAGCATTTT.

The genes are TRBV2 and TRBJ1-4, with TRBD1 matching over 8 bases. V was clipped by 6 bases and J by 8 bases; unmatched bases: 8. Looked up from germline, CDR1 is SNHLY and CDR2 is FYNNEI. This CDR3 is built from 14 residues. CDR3: CASRDRTGYEKLFF. DNA of the CDR3: TGTGCCAGCAGGGATCGGACAGGGTACGAAAAACTGTTTTTT.

The DNA for the CDR3 is TGCAGTGGGGGGCGCGAGACCCAGTACTTC. Amino acids: CSGGRETQYF. The chain carries TRBV20-1 and TRBJ2-5, with D possibly being TRBD1 (6 bases). Germline CDR1 reads DFQATT; CDR2 reads SNEGSKA (reference sequence). This CDR3 is built from 10 residues. The V gene lost 7 bases and the J gene lost 5 bases, with 8 bases spanning the gap.

This clone showed up just once. The chain recombines TRBV7-9 with TRBJ1-4, with 7 bases matching TRBD1. The ends lost 6 bases at V and 7 bases at J; junction bases unmatched: 8. The CDR3 contains 14 residues. Germline-derived CDR1 and CDR2 are SEHNR and FQNEAQ (reference sequence). The CDR3 protein is CASRLQGDGEKLFF. The CDR3 nucleotides read TGTGCCAGCAGACTGCAGGGGGATGGTGAAAAACTGTTTTTT.